The clone carrying this T cell receptor (beta chain) was detected only once. This sample is drawn from a study of shared clonotypes between healthy human individuals. Sequencing used immunoSEQ multiplex PCR; TCRdb keeps in-frame clones, though not all of them. The data contain about 1,500,000 clones, roughly 97% of them singletons. Trimming pared 0 bases from V and 7 bases from J, leaving 10 bases between. The germline CDR1 and CDR2 sequences are MRHNA and SNTAGT. CDR3 length equals 14 residues. The sequenced material came from naive CD4+ T cells sorted from blood. Subset of the sample: CD45RA+ positively selected. This clonotype was obtained from a man aged 25-45 years in good health. The rearrangement joins TRBV6-4 to TRBJ1-5; D call uncertain. The CDR3 loop reads CASSDSTPSQPQHF. CDR3 bases: TGTGCCAGCAGTGACTCGACCCCGAGCCAGCCCCAGCATTTT.